This TCR beta chain appears in the sequencing data of a study of blood T cell repertoires in COVID-19 (TCRdb year 2020). Broadly, across the study: Samples covering the acute and convalescent phases of COVID-19 were provided by collaborators in the United States, Italy and Spain. The material from the prospective study consisted of cDNA or gDNA derived from T cells, B-cell-depleted T cells, or PBMCs. Nearly every sample came with metadata listing a de-identified subject ID, COVID-19 status, age in years and sex. Samples were obtained from the ongoing ImmuneRACE study (first 160 participants) and from 1,254 subjects provided by 6 global collaborators. The repertoires were made available in a free public database intended to serve as a resource for research on the immune response to SARS-CoV-2. Where HLA class I and class II types were available, the types were taken from metadata supplied by the sample provider, not from assay-based typing. Deeply sampled blood TCRbeta repertoires from subjects exposed to, actively infected with, or recovered from COVID-19 were included in the dataset.

Paper-wide results and their limitations: Clinical and demographic metadata were provided uncurated, with the amount varying by source and participant.

The immunoSEQ Assay, a bias-controlled multiplex PCR, was used to amplify TCRbeta CDR3 regions from genomic DNA. Per the source publication's procedure: Nucleated cell counts per sample were estimated from amplification of reference gene primers within the assay. Sequence reads were collapsed and filtered to measure the absolute abundance of every unique TCRbeta CDR3 rearrangement. Productive Simpson clonality was computed per sample as the square root of Simpson's diversity index over productive rearrangements. Sourced from immuneACCESS, this table was stored by TCRdb with only in-frame sequences that have V and J called. A share of the clones is absent; for the studies checked, an unresolved V gene accounts for under half, and the remainder has no known explanation. The V and J calls and clone size come from that table; D and trimming were worked out from the DNA. The sample data list under 200,000 clones, and less than 90% of these were observed just once. The ten top clones hold approximately 14% of the sample.

Counted from cysteine to phenylalanine, this CDR3 has 14 amino acids. The only DNA kept is the CDR3, 42 bases in frame from the first base. The junction carries 14 bases between V and J, which are trimmed by 2 bases and 6 bases respectively. Reading the germline V gene gives CDR1 SGHRS and CDR2 YFSETQ. In Seattle, one collaborating source enrolled patients while the infection was active and tracked those patients longitudinally over the course of disease. Each collaborating institution followed its own protocols to collect whole blood in K2EDTA tubes. For TCRbeta analysis, collaborators shipped samples in one of three forms: frozen whole blood, isolated PBMCs, or DNA extracted from either of those sample types. With regard to this clone: Its antigen is still unknown. Base qualities are not recorded, but no much larger clone differs from it by a single base.

Material: peripheral blood. The receptor comes from a woman aged 70-85 years with COVID-19, enrolled during active disease. The chain joins TRBV5-1 to TRBJ1-1, with the identity of the D gene unclear. The nucleotides are TGCGCCAGCAGCTTAGAGGTTCCAAACGCTGAAGCTTTCTTT. This codes for CASSLEVPNAEAFF.